The 8 T cell receptor beta chains below come from one sample, sequenced in a study of monozygotic twins with inflammatory bowel disease. TCRdb reprocessed the 5' RACE reads and keeps a single row for each CDR3 protein, giving no DNA. The listing records 300,000 to 350,000 distinct CDR3 sequences. Source material: blood. The receptors derive from a human donor with ulcerative colitis or Crohn's disease, or a healthy co-twin of an affected twin (not recorded which).

CDR3: CASSLPGDTQYF. The chain couples TRBV5-1 to TRBJ2-3; absent DNA, TCRdb's TRBD1 call cannot be checked. The length of the CDR3 is 12 residues. Germline V gene data show CDR1 as SGHRS and CDR2 as YFSETQ.

The chain combines TRBV7-2 with TRBJ2-7. This CDR3 has 14 residues. The V gene's germline CDR1 is SGHTA and CDR2 FQGNSA. The CDR3 loop reads CASSLRRSGYEQYF. The full variable domain, in which reference TRBV7-2 and TRBJ2-7 provide the parts outside the CDR3, is GAGVSQSPSNKVTEKGKDVELRCDPISGHTALYWYRQSLGQGLEFLIYFQGNSAPDKSGLPSDRFSAERTGGSVSTLTIQRTQQEDSAVYLCASSLRRSGYEQYFGPGTRLTVT.

This rearrangement joins TRBV29-1 to TRBJ2-7. Germline CDR1 and CDR2: SQVTM and ANQGSEA. The CDR3 extends over 11 amino acids. CDR3 sequence: CSVGTASEQYF.

This chain's CDR3 is CATRGGTNIQYF. The chain employs TRBV10-3 and TRBJ2-4; TCRdb reports TRBD1, a call that lacks DNA to check it against. Germline values: CDR1 ENHRY, CDR2 SYGVKD. There are 12 residues in the CDR3.

V and J are TRBV27 and TRBJ2-1; TCRdb calls TRBD2, which cannot be checked without DNA. CDR1 is MNHEY, CDR2 SMNVEV, per germline (reference sequence). The CDR3 has 18 residues. CDR3 region: CASVEWGTSGSLYNEQFF.

The chain recombines TRBV7-2 with TRBJ1-2; no DNA is available, so the TRBD1 call from TCRdb remains unchecked. Per germline, CDR1 SGHTA and CDR2 FQGNSA. The CDR3 runs to 15 residues. The CDR3 region is CASSSQGWPNYGYTF. The whole variable domain, remainder taken from reference TRBV7-2 and TRBJ1-2, is GAGVSQSPSNKVTEKGKDVELRCDPISGHTALYWYRQSLGQGLEFLIYFQGNSAPDKSGLPSDRFSAERTGGSVSTLTIQRTQQEDSAVYLCASSSQGWPNYGYTFGSGTRLTVV.

The V gene is TRBV20-1, the J gene TRBJ2-5; TCRdb returns TRBD2, unconfirmable since there is no DNA. CDR3 length: 14 amino acids. Germline V CDR1 and CDR2: DFQATT, SNEGSKA (reference sequence). The CDR3: CSARLAGGSGTQYF.

Here the CDR3 reads CASSRETGFNQPQHF. The chain joins TRBV19 to TRBJ1-5; there is no DNA to check the TCRdb D call of TRBD1. The CDR3 is 15 residues long. The germline V gene encodes CDR1 LNHDA and CDR2 SQIVND (reference sequence).